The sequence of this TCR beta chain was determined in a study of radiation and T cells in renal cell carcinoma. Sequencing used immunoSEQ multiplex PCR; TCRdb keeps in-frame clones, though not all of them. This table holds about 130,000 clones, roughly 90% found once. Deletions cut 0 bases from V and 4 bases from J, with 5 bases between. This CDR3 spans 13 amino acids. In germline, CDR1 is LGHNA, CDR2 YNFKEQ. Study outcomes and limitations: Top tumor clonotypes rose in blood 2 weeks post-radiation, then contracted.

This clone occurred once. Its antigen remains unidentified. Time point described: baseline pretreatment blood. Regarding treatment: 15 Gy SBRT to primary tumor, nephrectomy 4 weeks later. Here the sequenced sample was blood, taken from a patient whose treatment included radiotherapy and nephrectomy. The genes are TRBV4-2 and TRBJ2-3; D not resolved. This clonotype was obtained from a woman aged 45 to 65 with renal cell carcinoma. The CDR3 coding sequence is TGTGCCAGCAGCCAAGATCGTCCAGATACGCAGTATTTT. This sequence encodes CASSQDRPDTQYF.